Listed here are 8 T cell receptor beta chains from one sample, sequenced in a study of cytomegalovirus exposure and HLA in healthy donors. The PCR made use of 60 Vbeta and 13 Jbeta primers. Repertoires were generated with immunoSEQ multiplex PCR, while TCRdb's copy carries only in-frame clones and drops some. The sample has about 170,000 clones; roughly 84% are singletons. The sequenced sample was PBMCs. Receptor source: a male donor in good health and CMV-seronegative.

The V call is TRBV9, the J call TRBJ2-7, with 7 bases matching TRBD2. The V and J ends lost 9 bases and 9 bases, in that order; junction bases with no gene match: 21. The CDR3 sequence is 15 residues long. The V gene's germline CDR1 is SGDLS and CDR2 YYNGEE. The CDR3 DNA reads as TGTGCCACAGGGAGCAGAGCGGGGCCTACGTCCCGGCAGTACTTC. Amino acid sequence: CATGSRAGPTSRQYF.

This clone was seen more than once but under ten times. The V call is TRBV5-1, the J call TRBJ1-2, with D tentatively TRBD1 (5 bases). This CDR3 spans 14 amino acids. Between the trimmed V and J ends, which lost 0 bases and 7 bases, there was a span of 13 bases. The germline gives CDR1 SGHRS, CDR2 YFSETQ. CDR3 DNA sequence: TGCGCCAGCAGCTTGGACAGGCGAATGGGTGGCTACACCTTC. As protein: CASSLDRRMGGYTF.

V is TRBV29-1 and J is TRBJ2-4, with a weak D call TRBD2 (5 bases). The V gene lost 5 bases and the J gene lost 8 bases, with 10 bases spanning the gap. The CDR3 length is 11 residues. The germline gives CDR1 SQVTM, CDR2 ANQGSEA. CDR3 loop: CSVISADIQYF. The CDR3 DNA follows: TGCAGCGTTATTAGCGCGGACATTCAGTACTTC.

The rearrangement links TRBV6-6 to TRBJ2-3; D is possibly TRBD1 (6 bases). This CDR3 contains 16 residues. Germline V gene lookup returns CDR1 MNHNY and CDR2 SVGAGI (reference sequence). The V gene lost 6 bases and the J gene lost 3 bases, with 19 bases spanning the gap. CDR3 bases: TGTGCCAGCAGCAGAACCGGACAGAGTTTTACAGATACGCAGTATTTT. It codes for CASSRTGQSFTDTQYF.

This rearrangement joins TRBV5-1 to TRBJ2-7; TRBD1 aligns across 7 bases. The CDR3 loop spans 14 amino acids. CDR1 and CDR2 (germline): SGHRS, YFSETQ. With V trimmed by 4 bases and J by 4 bases, 8 bases remained unmatched. The CDR3 sequence is CASSRYGQEYEQYF. The CDR3 DNA follows: TGCGCCAGCAGCCGATACGGACAGGAGTACGAGCAGTACTTC.

The CDR3 here is CASSFTTDHYEQYF. As DNA, the CDR3 is TGCGCCAGCAGCTTTACAACAGACCACTACGAGCAGTACTTC. V and J are TRBV5-1 and TRBJ2-7, with D hard to call. With 2 bases removed from V and 3 bases from J, the gap between germline ends came to 12 bases. The germline V gene has CDR1 SGHRS and CDR2 YFSETQ. The CDR3 extends over 14 amino acids.

The rearrangement links TRBV5-4 to TRBJ1-3, with D possibly matching TRBD1 (6 bases). CDR1 is SGHNT, CDR2 YYREEE, per germline (reference sequence). The CDR3 contains 17 residues. V was shortened by 1 base and J by 0 bases, with 14 bases between the two germline ends. CDR3: CASSLTGPISSGNTIYF. In DNA form, the CDR3 reads TGTGCCAGCAGCTTGACAGGGCCAATTAGCTCTGGAAACACCATATATTTT.

This rearrangement joins TRBV18 to TRBJ1-5; no clear D gene. This CDR3 region has 13 residues. Germline-derived CDR1 and CDR2 are KGHSH and LQKENI. Trimming shortened V by 2 bases and J by 6 bases, and 8 bases separated the two germline ends. The CDR3 coding sequence is TGTGCCAGCTCACCAGAAGAGCGTCAGCCCCAGCATTTT. Translating gives CASSPEERQPQHF. Full variable domain (rest looked up from reference TRBV18 and TRBJ1-5): NAGVMQNPRHLVRRRGQEARLRCSPMKGHSHVYWYRQLPEEGLKFMVYLQKENIIDESGMPKERFSAEFPKEGPSILRIQQVVRGDSAAYFCASSPEERQPQHFGDGTRLSIL.